This is a list of T cell receptor beta chains from one sample in a study of T cell repertoires in cytomegalovirus infection. TCRdb analysed the reads with MiXCR anew, one entry per CDR3 protein. The profile shows about 740,000 distinct CDR3 sequences, roughly 35% of them singletons. Sequenced material: PBMCs. The receptors come from a human donor in good health (CMV status not recorded). Some clones in this sample may be carry-over from other donors' samples. Each CDR3 is given with its conserved first and last residue. The order of the fields is V gene, J gene, D gene, clone size, CDR3 protein, CDR3 DNA. A D gene is named only where the DNA matches it firmly. The size entry is marked missing in some rows and otherwise reads once, few, many or a size class.

v_call: TRBV7-2; j_call: TRBJ2-3; d_call: .; clone_size: few; cdr3_aa: CATPTGLAGDTQYF; cdr3_nt: TGTGCCACCCCAACGGGGCTAGCAGGAGATACGCAGTATTTT
v_call: TRBV15; j_call: TRBJ2-1; d_call: .; clone_size: few; cdr3_aa: CATSRDTGNEQFF; cdr3_nt: TGTGCCACCAGCAGAGATACAGGGAATGAGCAGTTCTTC
v_call: TRBV12-3/TRBV12-4; j_call: TRBJ2-7; d_call: .; clone_size: .; cdr3_aa: CASSRTYTYEQYF; cdr3_nt: TGTGCCAGCAGCCGGACGTATACCTACGAGCAGTACTTC
v_call: TRBV2; j_call: TRBJ1-3; d_call: .; clone_size: once; cdr3_aa: CASSEGEVLSGNTIYF; cdr3_nt: TGTGCCAGCAGTGAAGGGGAGGTCCTCTCTGGAAACACCATATATTTT
v_call: TRBV10-3; j_call: TRBJ2-7; d_call: TRBD1; clone_size: .; cdr3_aa: CAISDPTGASYEQYF; cdr3_nt: TGTGCCATCAGTGACCCCACAGGGGCCTCCTACGAGCAGTACTTC
v_call: TRBV10-3; j_call: TRBJ2-1; d_call: TRBD2; clone_size: .; cdr3_aa: CAISEKSSGRADEQFF; cdr3_nt: TGTGCCATCAGTGAAAAATCTAGCGGGAGGGCCGATGAGCAGTTCTTC
v_call: TRBV3-1; j_call: TRBJ1-1; d_call: TRBD1; clone_size: .; cdr3_aa: CASRSTGRWNTEAFF; cdr3_nt: TGTGCCAGCAGATCGACAGGGCGATGGAACACTGAAGCTTTCTTT
v_call: TRBV10-3; j_call: TRBJ2-2; d_call: .; clone_size: .; cdr3_aa: CAISERIGTNTGELFF; cdr3_nt: TGTGCCATCAGTGAGCGAATCGGGACGAACACCGGGGAGCTGTTTTTT
v_call: TRBV6-6; j_call: TRBJ2-5; d_call: .; clone_size: .; cdr3_aa: CASNPRLQETQYF; cdr3_nt: TGTGCCAGCAACCCCCGTTTGCAAGAGACCCAGTACTTC
v_call: TRBV7-3; j_call: TRBJ1-1; d_call: TRBD1; clone_size: many; cdr3_aa: CASSYTRIDRGNTEAFF; cdr3_nt: TGTGCCAGCAGCTACACAAGAATCGACAGGGGAAACACTGAAGCTTTCTTT
v_call: TRBV6-1; j_call: TRBJ2-3; d_call: TRBD1; clone_size: many; cdr3_aa: CASSEVWDSYVPSTDTQYF; cdr3_nt: TGTGCCAGCAGTGAAGTTTGGGACAGTTACGTTCCTAGCACAGATACGCAGTATTTT
v_call: TRBV20-1; j_call: TRBJ2-2; d_call: .; clone_size: few; cdr3_aa: CSASRTNTGELFF; cdr3_nt: TGCAGTGCTAGTCGGACCAACACCGGGGAGCTGTTTTTT
v_call: TRBV20-1; j_call: TRBJ2-3; d_call: .; clone_size: few; cdr3_aa: CSGTSRRTDTQYF; cdr3_nt: TGCAGTGGAACTAGCAGACGCACAGATACGCAGTATTTT
v_call: TRBV2; j_call: TRBJ1-2; d_call: .; clone_size: .; cdr3_aa: CASSEVRGVDGYTF; cdr3_nt: TGTGCCAGCAGTGAAGTCAGGGGAGTGGATGGCTACACCTTC
v_call: TRBV7-9; j_call: TRBJ2-5; d_call: .; clone_size: many; cdr3_aa: CAGKQEGIQETQYF; cdr3_nt: TGTGCCGGCAAGCAGGAGGGGATACAAGAGACCCAGTACTTC
v_call: TRBV27; j_call: TRBJ1-2; d_call: .; clone_size: few; cdr3_aa: CASSPTLREGYTF; cdr3_nt: TGTGCCAGCAGCCCCACGCTCCGGGAAGGCTACACCTTC
v_call: TRBV6-8; j_call: TRBJ1-1; d_call: TRBD1; clone_size: many; cdr3_aa: CASSYGQGMNTEAFF; cdr3_nt: TGTGCCAGCAGTTACGGACAGGGGATGAACACTGAAGCTTTCTTT
v_call: TRBV7-9; j_call: TRBJ1-1; d_call: .; clone_size: .; cdr3_aa: CASRISLNTEAFF; cdr3_nt: TGTGCCAGCAGGATTTCCTTAAACACTGAAGCTTTCTTT
v_call: TRBV4-1; j_call: TRBJ1-5; d_call: TRBD1; clone_size: .; cdr3_aa: CASSRNGDRNQPQHF; cdr3_nt: TGCGCCAGCAGCCGAAATGGGGACAGGAATCAGCCCCAGCATTTT
v_call: TRBV6-1; j_call: TRBJ2-3; d_call: .; clone_size: .; cdr3_aa: CASGGGWADTQYF; cdr3_nt: TGTGCCAGCGGTGGGGGGTGGGCAGATACGCAGTATTTT
v_call: TRBV28; j_call: TRBJ1-1; d_call: .; clone_size: .; cdr3_aa: CASKRSNTEAFF; cdr3_nt: TGTGCCAGCAAGAGGTCGAACACTGAAGCTTTCTTT
v_call: TRBV19; j_call: TRBJ2-1; d_call: .; clone_size: few; cdr3_aa: CASSIRQEDAYNEQFF; cdr3_nt: TGTGCCAGTAGTATAAGGCAGGAGGACGCCTACAATGAGCAGTTCTTC
v_call: TRBV29-1; j_call: TRBJ2-7; d_call: TRBD2; clone_size: few; cdr3_aa: CSVGRGRFEQYF; cdr3_nt: TGCAGCGTTGGGCGGGGGAGATTCGAGCAGTACTTC
v_call: TRBV6-1; j_call: TRBJ1-5; d_call: .; clone_size: .; cdr3_aa: CASRTVGGNNHPQHF; cdr3_nt: TGTGCCAGCAGAACGGTCGGGGGGAACAATCATCCCCAGCATTTT
v_call: TRBV7-2; j_call: TRBJ2-1; d_call: .; clone_size: many; cdr3_aa: CASSLEASREQFF; cdr3_nt: TGTGCCAGCAGCTTAGAGGCTAGTCGCGAGCAGTTCTTC
v_call: TRBV28; j_call: TRBJ2-7; d_call: TRBD1; clone_size: few; cdr3_aa: CASSPRGLVYEQYF; cdr3_nt: TGTGCCAGCAGTCCCAGGGGGCTGGTGTACGAGCAGTACTTC
v_call: TRBV7-6; j_call: TRBJ2-1; d_call: TRBD2; clone_size: once; cdr3_aa: CASSLSGSGYNEQFF; cdr3_nt: TGTGCCAGCAGCCTTAGCGGGAGCGGCTACAATGAGCAGTTCTTC
v_call: TRBV2; j_call: TRBJ2-7; d_call: .; clone_size: .; cdr3_aa: CASSEAPTATYEQYF; cdr3_nt: TGTGCCAGCAGTGAAGCGCCGACCGCAACCTACGAGCAGTACTTC
v_call: TRBV19; j_call: TRBJ1-4; d_call: .; clone_size: .; cdr3_aa: CDSSPIRVAATNEKLFF; cdr3_nt: TGTGACAGTAGTCCCATCCGGGTTGCAGCAACTAATGAAAAACTGTTTTTT
v_call: TRBV29-1; j_call: TRBJ1-1; d_call: .; clone_size: few; cdr3_aa: CSGRQGTEAFF; cdr3_nt: TGCAGCGGGCGGCAAGGGACTGAAGCTTTCTTT
v_call: TRBV4-1; j_call: TRBJ1-6; d_call: TRBD1; clone_size: .; cdr3_aa: CASSPGTALPYPLHF; cdr3_nt: TGCGCCAGCAGTCCCGGGACAGCTCTCCCTTATCCCCTCCACTTT
v_call: TRBV3-1; j_call: TRBJ2-1; d_call: .; clone_size: few; cdr3_aa: CASSRSRGNPFNEQFF; cdr3_nt: TGTGCCAGCAGCCGGAGCCGGGGTAACCCTTTCAATGAGCAGTTCTTC
v_call: TRBV4-1; j_call: TRBJ2-3; d_call: .; clone_size: .; cdr3_aa: CASSPGAGADTQYF; cdr3_nt: TGCGCCAGCAGCCCGGGGGCGGGAGCAGATACGCAGTATTTT
v_call: TRBV6-2/TRBV6-3; j_call: TRBJ2-1; d_call: .; clone_size: many; cdr3_aa: CASSYSGGRSGEQFF; cdr3_nt: TGTGCCAGCAGTTACTCTGGCGGTCGGTCGGGTGAGCAGTTCTTC
v_call: TRBV2; j_call: TRBJ1-5; d_call: TRBD1; clone_size: .; cdr3_aa: CASSGTGDWQPQHF; cdr3_nt: TGTGCCAGCAGTGGGACAGGGGATTGGCAGCCCCAGCATTTT